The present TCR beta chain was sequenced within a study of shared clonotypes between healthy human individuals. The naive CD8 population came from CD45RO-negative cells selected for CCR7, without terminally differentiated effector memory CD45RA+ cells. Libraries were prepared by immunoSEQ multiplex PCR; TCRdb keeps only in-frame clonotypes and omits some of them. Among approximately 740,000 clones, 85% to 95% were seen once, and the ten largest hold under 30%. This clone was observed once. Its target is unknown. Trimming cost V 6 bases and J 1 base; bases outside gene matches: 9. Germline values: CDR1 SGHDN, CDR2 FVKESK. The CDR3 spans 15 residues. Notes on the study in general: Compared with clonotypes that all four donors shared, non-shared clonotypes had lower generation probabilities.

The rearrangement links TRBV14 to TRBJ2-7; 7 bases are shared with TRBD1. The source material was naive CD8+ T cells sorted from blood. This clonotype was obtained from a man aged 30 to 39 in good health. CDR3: CASRRDSDLSYEQYF. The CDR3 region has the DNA TGTGCCAGCAGACGGGACAGCGATCTTTCCTACGAGCAGTACTTC. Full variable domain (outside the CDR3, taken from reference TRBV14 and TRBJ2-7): EAGVTQFPSHSVIEKGQTVTLRCDPISGHDNLYWYRRVMGKEIKFLLHFVKESKQDESGMPNNRFLAERTGGTYSTLKVQPAELEDSGVYFCASRRDSDLSYEQYFGPGTRLTVT.